The sequence of this T cell receptor beta chain was determined in a study of blood T cell repertoires in COVID-19. On the study more broadly: Acute and convalescent COVID-19 samples came from the United States, Italy and Spain. In each case, the material was cDNA or gDNA derived from T cells, B-cell-depleted T cells, or PBMCs.

The CDR3 is 12 amino acids. The V end was cut by 2 bases, the J end by 6 bases, with 5 bases between. In the authors' methods: Reference gene primer amplification gave nucleated cell count estimates. The method was immunoSEQ multiplex PCR; TCRdb's version includes in-frame clones alone and lacks a portion of them. V and J calls and clone size come straight from that table; D and trimming were deduced from the DNA. The table includes about 230,000 clones, under 90% detected once. Sequenced sample: peripheral blood. This TCR was sampled from a man in his fifties or sixties with COVID-19, enrolled during active disease. V is TRBV12-3 or TRBV12-4 and J is TRBJ2-1; D remains ambiguous. The CDR3 region is CASSLWANEQFF. The CDR3 DNA follows: TGTGCCAGCAGTTTATGGGCCAATGAGCAGTTCTTC.